The 26 T cell receptor beta chains below come from one sample, sequenced in a study of cytomegalovirus exposure and HLA in healthy donors. PCR amplification relied on 60 Vbeta primers (plus 13 Jbeta primers). Repertoires were generated with immunoSEQ multiplex PCR, while TCRdb's copy carries only in-frame clones and drops some. Among under 200,000 clones listed, approximately 80% were seen once. Sample: PBMCs. The source of these receptors is a woman aged 45 to 65 in good health and CMV-seronegative.

A few counts support this clone. The rearrangement uses TRBV5-5 and TRBJ2-7, with D possibly TRBD1 on 5 matching bases. CDR1 and CDR2 (germline): SGHKS, YYEKEE (reference sequence). This CDR3 is 14 amino acids long. V was cut by 4 bases and J by 0 bases, with 11 bases left in between. Here the CDR3 reads CASSPSTVSYEQYF. DNA for the CDR3: TGTGCCAGCAGCCCGTCGACAGTCTCCTACGAGCAGTACTTC.

The V gene is TRBV7-4, the J gene TRBJ1-2; 11 positions agree with TRBD1. The CDR3 covers 17 residues. Germline V lookup: CDR1 SGHVT, CDR2 SQSDAQ. The V segment lost 4 bases and the J segment 2 bases; nucleotides outside the gene matches: 9. CDR3 sequence: CASSSDRGRRGNYGYTF. The CDR3 nucleotides are TGTGCCAGCAGCTCGGACAGGGGGCGAAGGGGAAACTATGGCTACACCTTC. The variable domain in full, completed from reference TRBV7-4 and TRBJ1-2, reads GAGVSQSPRYKVAKRGRDVALRCDSISGHVTLYWYRQTLGQGSEVLTYSQSDAQRDKSGRPSGRFSAERPERSVSTLKIQRTEQGDSAVYLCASSSDRGRRGNYGYTFGSGTRLTVV.

This clone occurred a few times. The chain employs TRBV4-1 and TRBJ2-2; D possibly corresponds to TRBD2 (5 bases). V lost 0 bases and J lost 1, with 18 bases in between. The germline V gene has CDR1 MGHRA and CDR2 YSYEKL. This CDR3 region has 19 residues. CDR3 coding DNA: TGCGCCAGCAGCCAAGATCTCAGCGGTTTGAGGCGGAACACCGGGGAGCTGTTTTTT. This codes for CASSQDLSGLRRNTGELFF.

The CDR3 coding sequence is TGTGCCAGCAGTCCGGGGATCGGGGTACAAAAACTGTTTTTT. Encoded protein: CASSPGIGVQKLFF. The V call is TRBV28, the J call TRBJ1-4; D not resolved. The ends were cut back, 5 bases at V and 9 bases at J, with 16 bases in the middle. The CDR3 runs 14 residues. CDR1 and CDR2 from the germline V gene are MDHEN and SYDVKM. Full variable domain (missing parts from reference TRBV28 and TRBJ1-4): DVKVTQSSRYLVKRTGEKVFLECVQDMDHENMFWYRQDPGLGLRLIYFSYDVKMKEKGDIPEGYSVSREKKERFSLILESASTNQTSMYLCASSPGIGVQKLFFGSGTQLSVL.

J is TRBJ2-1 and V is TRBV6-5; 7 positions agree with TRBD1. Unmatched junction bases numbered 7, after V lost 0 bases and J lost 11 bases. Germline CDR1 and CDR2: MNHEY and SVGAGI. The CDR3 covers 14 residues. CDR3 DNA sequence: TGTGCCAGCAGTTACTCTCCCGGACAGGAGAAGCAGTTCTTC. Protein sequence: CASSYSPGQEKQFF.

This sequence joins TRBV7-3 and TRBJ2-2; 13 nucleotides match TRBD2. CDR3 length: 16 amino acids. The junction had 7 bases not matched to a gene; V was cut back by 5 bases and J by 7 bases. Germline V gene data show CDR1 as SGHTA and CDR2 as FQGTGA. The CDR3 loop reads CASSHGGLAGNGELFF. The CDR3 coding sequence is TGTGCCAGCAGCCACGGGGGACTAGCGGGAAACGGGGAGCTGTTTTTT. The variable domain in full, with the rest retrieved from reference TRBV7-3 and TRBJ2-2, is GAGVSQTPSNKVTEKGKYVELRCDPISGHTALYWYRQSLGQGPEFLIYFQGTGAADDSGLPNDRFFAVRPEGSVSTLKIQRTERGDSAVYLCASSHGGLAGNGELFFGEGSRLTVL.

This clone was seen once. One end of the junction fails to match germline, which may point to a read error. The genes are TRBV7-2 and TRBJ1-2, with D tentatively TRBD1 (6 bases). The CDR3 spans 13 residues. In germline, CDR1 is SGHTA, CDR2 FQGNSA. The CDR3 sequence is CASSLAGAGGYTF. The CDR3 region has the DNA TGTGCCAGCAGCCTAGCGGGGGCGGGTGGCTACACCTTC.

For the CDR3, the DNA is TGTGCCAGTAGTAACTTACTAGCGGGAGGCGGCAATGAGCAGTTCTTC. Amino acid sequence: CASSNLLAGGGNEQFF. This chain joins TRBV19 and TRBJ2-1; 12 bases line up with TRBD2. V shed 4 bases, J shed 6 bases, and the junction held 7 bases outside the gene matches. CDR1 and CDR2 from the germline V gene are LNHDA and SQIVND (reference sequence). The CDR3 has 16 amino acids.

CDR3 nucleotide sequence: TGTGCCAGCGGTTCTCGGGGTCTTCGAAATGAGCAGTTCTTC. It is translated as CASGSRGLRNEQFF. The chain links TRBV7-2 to TRBJ2-1, with a weak D call TRBD2 (5 bases). CDR3 size: 14 residues. Per germline, CDR1 SGHTA and CDR2 FQGNSA. V was cut by 8 bases and J by 7 bases, with 18 bases left in between. The whole variable domain, filled in from reference TRBV7-2 and TRBJ2-1, reads GAGVSQSPSNKVTEKGKDVELRCDPISGHTALYWYRQSLGQGLEFLIYFQGNSAPDKSGLPSDRFSAERTGGSVSTLTIQRTQQEDSAVYLCASGSRGLRNEQFFGPGTRLTVL.

The V gene is TRBV14, the J gene TRBJ1-1, with 7 positions matching TRBD1. This CDR3 is built from 15 residues. Germline CDR1 and CDR2: SGHDN and FVKESK. V shed 1 base, J shed 0 bases, and the junction held 2 bases outside the gene matches. In DNA form, the CDR3 reads TGTGCCAGCAGCCAAGGGACAGGCCTGAACACTGAAGCTTTCTTT. Residues: CASSQGTGLNTEAFF. Full variable domain (missing parts from reference TRBV14 and TRBJ1-1): EAGVTQFPSHSVIEKGQTVTLRCDPISGHDNLYWYRRVMGKEIKFLLHFVKESKQDESGMPNNRFLAERTGGTYSTLKVQPAELEDSGVYFCASSQGTGLNTEAFFGQGTRLTVV.

J is TRBJ1-6 and V is TRBV9, with D perhaps TRBD1 (6 bases). The CDR3 length is 13 residues. The V gene lost 4 bases and the J gene lost 13 bases, with 15 bases spanning the gap. Germline-derived CDR1 and CDR2 are SGDLS and YYNGEE. The CDR3 region is CASSFRQVGPLHF. CDR3 coding DNA: TGTGCCAGCAGCTTCCGACAGGTCGGCCCCCTCCACTTT.

The chain joins TRBV2 to TRBJ1-1, with a weak D call TRBD1 (5 bases). This CDR3 is 13 amino acids long. Looked up from germline, CDR1 is SNHLY and CDR2 is FYNNEI. Trimming shortened V by 7 bases and J by 5 bases, and 14 bases separated the two germline ends. The CDR3 DNA reads TGTGCCAGCACCCTCTGGGGGGGTACTGAAGCTTTCTTT. Protein product: CASTLWGGTEAFF. The full variable domain, completed using reference TRBV2 and TRBJ1-1, is EPEVTQTPSHQVTQMGQEVILRCVPISNHLYFYWYRQILGQKVEFLVSFYNNEISEKSEIFDDQFSVERPDGSNFTLKIRSTKLEDSAMYFCASTLWGGTEAFFGQGTRLTVV.

The genes are TRBV6-1 and TRBJ2-3; 11 bases match TRBD2. V gave up 8 bases and J gave up 3 bases; unmatched junction bases: 4. Germline V gene data show CDR1 as MNHNS and CDR2 as SASEGT. CDR3 length: 14 residues. DNA of the CDR3: TGTGCCAGCGCACTAGCGGGAGTGACAGATACGCAGTATTTT. Its protein is CASALAGVTDTQYF.

V gene TRBV11-2 combines with J gene TRBJ1-6; maybe TRBD1 (5 bases). The V gene lost 5 bases and the J gene lost 7 bases, with 12 bases spanning the gap. CDR3 length: 14 amino acids. Per the germline V gene, CDR1 is SGHAT and CDR2 is FQNNGV. CDR3 sequence reads: CASSLRGLNSPLHF. For the CDR3, the DNA is TGTGCCAGCAGCCTTAGGGGACTAAATTCACCCCTCCACTTT.

Only one count was recorded for this clone. This chain connects TRBV28 to TRBJ1-3; maybe TRBD1 (6 bases). CDR1 and CDR2 from the germline V gene are MDHEN and SYDVKM. Trimming pared 3 bases from V and 8 bases from J, leaving 14 bases between. CDR3 length equals 14 residues. This chain's CDR3 is CASSLGFQGYTIYF. CDR3 DNA sequence: TGTGCCAGCAGTTTGGGGTTCCAGGGGTACACCATATATTTT. The complete variable domain, with remaining parts taken from reference TRBV28 and TRBJ1-3, reads DVKVTQSSRYLVKRTGEKVFLECVQDMDHENMFWYRQDPGLGLRLIYFSYDVKMKEKGDIPEGYSVSREKKERFSLILESASTNQTSMYLCASSLGFQGYTIYFGEGSWLTVV.

This clone was observed once. This sequence joins TRBV18 and TRBJ1-1, with 7 nucleotides matching TRBD1. Germline loops: CDR1 KGHSH, CDR2 LQKENI. J was trimmed by 0 bases and V by 3 bases; bases with no gene match: 7. This CDR3 is 16 amino acids long. CDR3 sequence reads: CASSPQGVNMNTEAFF. As DNA, the CDR3 is TGTGCCAGCTCACCGCAGGGGGTAAACATGAACACTGAAGCTTTCTTT.

V and J are TRBV19 and TRBJ2-3; D uncertain. Trimming removed 1 base at V and 0 bases at J, with 5 bases between. This CDR3 spans 14 amino acids. Per the germline V gene, CDR1 is LNHDA and CDR2 is SQIVND (reference sequence). The DNA of the CDR3 is TGTGCCAGTAGTATAGCGCTAAGCACAGATACGCAGTATTTT. Its protein product is CASSIALSTDTQYF.

The chain uses TRBV23-1 and TRBJ1-5; possible D gene TRBD1, 6 bases. TRBV23-1 is an ORF, with its function uncertain. V was cut by 2 bases and J by 5 bases, with 13 bases left in between. CDR3 length equals 15 residues. Here the CDR3 DNA reads TGCGCCAGCAGTCAAGGGAGCGGGGGGCATCAGCCCCAGCATTTT. It is translated as CASSQGSGGHQPQHF.

This chain connects TRBV5-1 to TRBJ2-1; D is perhaps TRBD2 (5 bases). The CDR3 loop spans 13 amino acids. V lost 4 bases to trimming and J lost 3 bases, with 8 bases between them. Germline loops: CDR1 SGHRS, CDR2 YFSETQ. The chain's CDR3 is CASSIDYYNEQFF. DNA for the CDR3: TGCGCCAGCAGCATCGACTACTACAATGAGCAGTTCTTC.

V usage is TRBV11-2 and J usage is TRBJ2-3; D possibly corresponds to TRBD2 (6 bases). This CDR3 spans 16 amino acids. Trimming removed 0 bases from V and 2 bases from J, with 12 bases in between. The germline V gene encodes CDR1 SGHAT and CDR2 FQNNGV. CDR3 sequence reads: CASSLDRRGLTDTQYF. The CDR3 DNA reads TGTGCCAGCAGCTTAGATAGGCGGGGACTCACAGATACGCAGTATTTT.

The V gene is TRBV28, the J gene TRBJ1-1; 7 bases are shared with TRBD1. The CDR3 sequence is 16 residues long. Germline values: CDR1 MDHEN, CDR2 SYDVKM. Trimming at V came to 8 bases and at J to 1 base, leaving 13 bases not matched to a gene. Here the CDR3 reads CASLRYSTGTNTEAFF. The CDR3 DNA sequence: TGTGCCAGCCTTCGCTATTCGACAGGGACGAACACTGAAGCTTTCTTT.

The rearrangement joins TRBV2 to TRBJ1-5; a possible D gene is TRBD1 (5 bases). CDR3 length equals 14 residues. The germline gives CDR1 SNHLY, CDR2 FYNNEI. The ends were cut back, 5 bases at V and 4 bases at J, with 12 bases in the middle. This CDR3 is CASSPGSVNQPQHF. The CDR3 DNA reads as TGTGCCAGCAGTCCAGGGTCGGTGAATCAGCCCCAGCATTTT.

This rearrangement joins TRBV9 to TRBJ2-1, with a weak D call TRBD2 (5 bases). This CDR3 is built from 15 residues. Trimming took 4 bases from V and 0 from J, leaving 11 bases between them. Germline assignment: CDR1 SGDLS and CDR2 YYNGEE. The CDR3 is CASSQWESSYNEQFF. In DNA form, the CDR3 reads TGTGCCAGCAGCCAATGGGAGAGCTCCTACAATGAGCAGTTCTTC.

This rearrangement joins TRBV6-6 to TRBJ2-3; D perhaps matches TRBD2 (6 bases). CDR1 and CDR2 (germline): MNHNY, SVGAGI (reference sequence). This CDR3 spans 16 amino acids. V lost 0 bases and J 2 bases, leaving 12 bases between the germline ends. CDR3 nucleotides: TGTGCCAGCAGTTACTCGGGGGGTGTACCCACAGATACGCAGTATTTT. Amino acid sequence: CASSYSGGVPTDTQYF.

The CDR3 protein is CASRDRSGAGYGYTF. CDR3 bases: TGTGCCAGCAGGGACCGAAGTGGTGCGGGCTATGGCTACACCTTC. The chain carries TRBV27 and TRBJ1-2; D uncertain. V was shortened by 6 bases and J by 4 bases, with 18 bases between the two germline ends. Germline V gives CDR1 MNHEY, CDR2 SMNVEV (reference sequence). This CDR3 spans 15 amino acids.

J is TRBJ2-1 and V is TRBV19, with 12 bases lining up with TRBD2. Germline CDR1 reads LNHDA; CDR2 reads SQIVND (reference sequence). V shed 4 bases and J 3 bases; nucleotides not matched to a gene: 4. The CDR3 spans 16 residues. CDR3 amino acids: CASSTSTSGGYNEQFF. The CDR3 DNA is TGTGCCAGTAGTACCTCGACTAGCGGGGGCTACAATGAGCAGTTCTTC.